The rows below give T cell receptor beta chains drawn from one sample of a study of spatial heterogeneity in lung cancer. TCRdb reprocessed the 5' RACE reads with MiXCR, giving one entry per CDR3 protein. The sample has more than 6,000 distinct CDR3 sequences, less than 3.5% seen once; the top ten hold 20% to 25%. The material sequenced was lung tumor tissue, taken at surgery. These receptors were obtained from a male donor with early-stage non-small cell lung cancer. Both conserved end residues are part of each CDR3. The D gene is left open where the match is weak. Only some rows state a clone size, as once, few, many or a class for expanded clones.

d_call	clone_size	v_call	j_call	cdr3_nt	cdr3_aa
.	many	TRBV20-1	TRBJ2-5	TGCAGTGCTAGAGACCGGGGAGAGACCCAGTACTTC	CSARDRGETQYF
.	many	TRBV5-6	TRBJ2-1	TGTGCCAGCAGCTTGGCTACCATAACGCCTGAGCAGTTCTTC	CASSLATITPEQFF
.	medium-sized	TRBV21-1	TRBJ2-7	TGTGCCAGCAGCAAACCTCGGTCCGCGGAATACGAGCAGTACTTC	CASSKPRSAEYEQYF
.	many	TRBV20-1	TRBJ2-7	TGCAGTGCTAGGACTCCGGGAGGGGGCCCCGAGCAGTACTTC	CSARTPGGGPEQYF
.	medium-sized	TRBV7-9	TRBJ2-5	TGTGCCAGCAGTTCCCAAGAGACCCAGTACTTC	CASSSQETQYF
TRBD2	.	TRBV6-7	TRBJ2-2	TGTGCCAGCAGTTCCCCTGGTGGGGGGGGATCCGGGGAGCTGTTTTTT	CASSSPGGGGSGELFF
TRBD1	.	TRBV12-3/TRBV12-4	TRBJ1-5	TGTACCAGCAGTCCGACAGGGGATAGCAATCAGCCCCAGCATTTT	CTSSPTGDSNQPQHF
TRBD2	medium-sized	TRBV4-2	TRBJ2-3	TGTGCCAGCAGCCAAGGTCGACTAGCGGGAGGGATCCCCACAGATACGCAGTATTTT	CASSQGRLAGGIPTDTQYF
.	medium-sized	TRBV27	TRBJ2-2	TGTGCCAGCAGTTTATCAGAGGGGGTTGTCGGGGAGCTGTTTTTT	CASSLSEGVVGELFF
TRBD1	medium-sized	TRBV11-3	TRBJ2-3	TGTGCCAGCAAACCGGGACAGGATACAGATACGCAGTATTTT	CASKPGQDTDTQYF
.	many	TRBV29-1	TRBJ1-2	TGCAGCGTTGAAGAGAACAATGGCTACACCTTC	CSVEENNGYTF
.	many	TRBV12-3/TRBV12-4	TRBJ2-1	TGTGCCAGCAGTTCTCTTCCGAATGAGCAGTTCTTC	CASSSLPNEQFF
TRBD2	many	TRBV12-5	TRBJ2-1	TGTGCTAGTGGTCCCCGAGCGGGGGGGCCGGGGGAGCAGTTCTTC	CASGPRAGGPGEQFF
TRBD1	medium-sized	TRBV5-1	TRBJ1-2	TGCGCCAGCAGCCCCGGACAGGTTAACTATGGCTACACCTTC	CASSPGQVNYGYTF
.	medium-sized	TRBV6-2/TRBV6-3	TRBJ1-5	TGTGCCAGCAGTTACGAGAGGGGAGGCAATCAGCCCCAGCATTTT	CASSYERGGNQPQHF
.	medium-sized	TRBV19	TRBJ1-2	TGTGCCAGTAGTATACGAGGGGACACCTCAAAGAACTATGGCTACACCTTC	CASSIRGDTSKNYGYTF
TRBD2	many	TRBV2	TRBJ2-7	TGTGCCAGCAGTGAAACGCTAGCGGGAGGTACCTACGAGCAGTACTTC	CASSETLAGGTYEQYF
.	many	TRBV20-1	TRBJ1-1	TGCAGTGCTAGGCTGCGCAGGGGCGACACTGAAGCTTTCTTT	CSARLRRGDTEAFF
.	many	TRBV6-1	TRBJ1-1	TGTGCCAGCAGTGAATGGGGAAACACTGAAGCTTTCTTT	CASSEWGNTEAFF
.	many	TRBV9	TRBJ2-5	TGTGCCAGCAGCGTCGCCCTGGGAGAGACCCAGTACTTC	CASSVALGETQYF
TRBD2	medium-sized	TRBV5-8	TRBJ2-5	TGTGCCAGCAGCTTCCCTAGCGGGAGGGCCGGAATAGCGCAAGAGACCCAGTACTTC	CASSFPSGRAGIAQETQYF
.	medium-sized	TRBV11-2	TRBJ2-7	TGTGCCAGCAGCTTAGAAGGTTGGCAAACTGAGCAGTACTTC	CASSLEGWQTEQYF
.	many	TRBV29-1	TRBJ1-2	TGCATTACTACAGGGTCCAGGGGCTACACCTTC	CITTGSRGYTF